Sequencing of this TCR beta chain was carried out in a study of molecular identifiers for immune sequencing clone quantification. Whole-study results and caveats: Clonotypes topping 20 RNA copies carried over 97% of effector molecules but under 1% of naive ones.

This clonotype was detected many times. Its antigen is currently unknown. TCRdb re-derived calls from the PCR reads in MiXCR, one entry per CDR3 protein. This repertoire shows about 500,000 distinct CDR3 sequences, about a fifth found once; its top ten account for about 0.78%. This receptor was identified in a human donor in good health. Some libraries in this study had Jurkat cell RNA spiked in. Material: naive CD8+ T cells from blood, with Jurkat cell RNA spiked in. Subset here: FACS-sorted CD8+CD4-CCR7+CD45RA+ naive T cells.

CDR3 region: CASSLRDWGQETQYF. The DNA of the CDR3 is TGTGCCAGCAGCTTGAGGGACTGGGGTCAGGAGACCCAGTACTTC. The rearrangement joins TRBV5-6 to TRBJ2-5; D is possibly TRBD2 (6 bases). Looked up from germline, CDR1 is SGHDT and CDR2 is YYEEEE. Trimming stripped 1 base from V and 5 bases from J, with 15 bases between. The CDR3 has 15 residues.